This TCR beta chain was sequenced during a study of T cell repertoires in cytomegalovirus infection. Study-level points and caveats: Summed frequency of public TCR beta families distinguished CMV carriers with the relevant HLA.

TCRdb reprocessed the reads via MiXCR and lists one record per CDR3 protein. The sample yields about 740,000 distinct CDR3 sequences, around a third seen once. Points on this clonotype: Antigen specificity is unknown.

Looked up from germline, CDR1 is KGHDR and CDR2 is SFDVKD. The V end lost 4 bases, the J end lost 12 bases, and 12 bases lay between the germline ends. CDR3 length equals 12 residues. This TCR came from a human donor in good health (CMV status not recorded). Some clones in this sample may be carry-over from other donors' samples. This sample comprised cultured PBMCs, obtained from culture after CMV antigen stimulation. The V call is TRBV24-1, the J call TRBJ2-1, with D unclear. In DNA form, the CDR3 reads TGTGCCACCAGTGACTCTCCCGGACGGCAGTTCTTC. Its translation is CATSDSPGRQFF.